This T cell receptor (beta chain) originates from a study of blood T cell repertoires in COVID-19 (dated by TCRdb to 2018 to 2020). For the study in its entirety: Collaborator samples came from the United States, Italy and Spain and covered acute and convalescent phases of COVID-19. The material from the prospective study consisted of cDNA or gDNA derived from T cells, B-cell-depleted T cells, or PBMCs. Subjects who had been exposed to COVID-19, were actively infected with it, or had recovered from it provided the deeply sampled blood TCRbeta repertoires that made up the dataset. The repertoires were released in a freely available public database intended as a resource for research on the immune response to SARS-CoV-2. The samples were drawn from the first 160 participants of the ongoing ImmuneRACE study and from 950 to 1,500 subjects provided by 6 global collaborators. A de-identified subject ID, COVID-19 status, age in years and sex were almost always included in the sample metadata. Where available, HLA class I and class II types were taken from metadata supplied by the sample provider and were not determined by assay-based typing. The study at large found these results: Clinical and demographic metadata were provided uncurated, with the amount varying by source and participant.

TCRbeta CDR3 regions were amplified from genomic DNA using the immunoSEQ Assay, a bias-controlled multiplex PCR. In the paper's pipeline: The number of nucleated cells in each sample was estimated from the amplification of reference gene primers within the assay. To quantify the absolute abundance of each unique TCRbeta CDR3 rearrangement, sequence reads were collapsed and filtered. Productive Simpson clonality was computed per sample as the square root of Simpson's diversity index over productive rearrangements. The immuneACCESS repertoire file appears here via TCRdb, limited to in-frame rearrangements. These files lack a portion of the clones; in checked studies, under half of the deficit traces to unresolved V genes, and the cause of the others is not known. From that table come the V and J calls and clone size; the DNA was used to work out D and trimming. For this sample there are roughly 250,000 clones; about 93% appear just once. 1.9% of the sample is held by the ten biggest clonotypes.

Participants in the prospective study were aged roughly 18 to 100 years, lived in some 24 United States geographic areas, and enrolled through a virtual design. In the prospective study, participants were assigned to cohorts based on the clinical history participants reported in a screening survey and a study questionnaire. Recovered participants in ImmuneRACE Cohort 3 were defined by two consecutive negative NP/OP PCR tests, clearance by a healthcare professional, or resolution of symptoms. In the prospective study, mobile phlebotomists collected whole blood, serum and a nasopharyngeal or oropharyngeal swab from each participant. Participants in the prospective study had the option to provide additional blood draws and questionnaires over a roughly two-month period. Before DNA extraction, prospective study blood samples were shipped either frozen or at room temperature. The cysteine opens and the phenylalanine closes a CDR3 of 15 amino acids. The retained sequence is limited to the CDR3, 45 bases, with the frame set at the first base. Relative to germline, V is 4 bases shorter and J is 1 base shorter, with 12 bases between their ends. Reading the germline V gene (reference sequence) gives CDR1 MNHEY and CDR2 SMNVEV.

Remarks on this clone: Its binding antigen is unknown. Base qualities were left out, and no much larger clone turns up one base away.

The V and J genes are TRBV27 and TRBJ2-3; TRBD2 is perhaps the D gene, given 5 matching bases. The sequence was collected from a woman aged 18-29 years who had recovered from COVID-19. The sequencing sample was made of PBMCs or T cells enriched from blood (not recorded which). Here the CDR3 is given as CASSSLAQRTDTQYF. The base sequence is TGTGCCAGCAGTTCGCTAGCACAGCGCACAGATACGCAGTATTTT.